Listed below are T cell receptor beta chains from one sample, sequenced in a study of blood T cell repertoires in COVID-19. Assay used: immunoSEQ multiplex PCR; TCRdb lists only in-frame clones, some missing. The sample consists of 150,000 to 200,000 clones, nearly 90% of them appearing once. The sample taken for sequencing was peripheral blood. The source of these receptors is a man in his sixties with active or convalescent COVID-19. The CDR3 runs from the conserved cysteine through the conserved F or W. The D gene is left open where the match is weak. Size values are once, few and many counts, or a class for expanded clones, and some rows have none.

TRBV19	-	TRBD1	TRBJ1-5	CASIGQGQLQPQHF	TGTGCCAGTATAGGACAGGGGCAACTCCAGCCCCAGCATTTT
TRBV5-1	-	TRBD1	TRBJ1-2	CASSLAGQFNYGYTF	TGCGCCAGCAGCTTGGCGGGACAGTTTAACTATGGCTACACCTTC
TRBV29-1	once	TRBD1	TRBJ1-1	CSVESDRETEAFF	TGCAGCGTGGAGAGTGACAGGGAGACTGAAGCTTTCTTT
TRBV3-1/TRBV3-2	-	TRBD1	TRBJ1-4	CASSLGDREATRFF	TGTGCCAGCAGCCTCGGGGACAGGGAGGCCACTCGGTTTTTT
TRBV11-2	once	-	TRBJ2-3	CASSFAALDTQYF	TGTGCCAGCAGCTTTGCCGCGCTGGATACGCAGTATTTT
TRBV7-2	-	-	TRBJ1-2	CASSLASVGTLANYGYTF	TGTGCCAGCAGCTTAGCCTCGGTCGGGACACTCGCTAACTATGGCTACACCTTC
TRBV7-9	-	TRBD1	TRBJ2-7	CASSYRGLGEQYF	TGTGCCAGCAGCTACAGGGGTCTTGGGGAGCAGTACTTC
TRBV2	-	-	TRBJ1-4	CASTQTVPNEKLFF	TGTGCCAGCACCCAGACAGTCCCAAATGAAAAACTGTTTTTT
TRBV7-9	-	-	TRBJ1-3	CASSPQESKNTIYF	TGTGCCAGCAGCCCTCAGGAATCAAAAAACACCATATATTTT
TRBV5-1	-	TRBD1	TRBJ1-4	CASSLDQPGQANEKLFF	TGCGCCAGCAGCTTGGATCAGCCGGGACAGGCTAATGAAAAACTGTTTTTT
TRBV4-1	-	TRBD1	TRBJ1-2	CASSQAPGQLVYGYTF	TGCGCCAGCAGCCAAGCACCGGGACAGTTAGTTTATGGCTACACCTTC
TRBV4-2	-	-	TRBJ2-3	CASSQFGTENTGTDTQYF	TGTGCCAGCAGCCAATTCGGGACGGAAAACACAGGGACAGATACGCAGTATTTT
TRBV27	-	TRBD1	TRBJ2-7	CASSLVGTGYYEQYF	TGTGCCAGCAGTTTGGTTGGGACAGGGTACTACGAGCAGTACTTC
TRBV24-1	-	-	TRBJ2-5	CATSGEGHGETQYF	TGTGCCACCAGTGGGGAAGGACATGGGGAGACCCAGTACTTC
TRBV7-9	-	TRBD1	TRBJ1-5	CAIEQGEGQPQHF	TGTGCCATCGAGCAGGGGGAAGGTCAGCCCCAGCATTTT
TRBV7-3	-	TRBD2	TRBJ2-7	CARTYGLAGGIRGYF	TGTGCCCGAACGTATGGACTAGCGGGGGGAATACGAGGGTACTTC
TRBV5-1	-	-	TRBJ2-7	CASSFGQGWDEQYF	TGCGCCAGCAGCTTCGGTCAGGGTTGGGACGAGCAGTACTTC
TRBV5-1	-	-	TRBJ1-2	CASSPVGLDYGYTF	TGCGCCAGCAGCCCGGTCGGTCTGGACTATGGCTACACCTTC
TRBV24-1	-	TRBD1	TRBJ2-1	CATSDSTGGQYNEQFF	TGTGCCACCAGTGATTCAACAGGGGGTCAGTACAATGAGCAGTTCTTC
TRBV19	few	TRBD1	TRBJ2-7	CASSIEAGGVYEQYF	TGTGCCAGTAGTATAGAGGCAGGGGGCGTATACGAGCAGTACTTC
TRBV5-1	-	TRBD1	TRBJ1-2	CASSPGTGGYGYTF	TGCGCCAGCAGCCCCGGGACAGGGGGGTATGGCTACACCTTC
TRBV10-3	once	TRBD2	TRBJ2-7	CAISERTSGSSYEQYF	TGTGCCATCAGTGAGAGGACTAGCGGTAGCTCCTACGAGCAGTACTTC
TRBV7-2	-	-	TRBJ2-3	CASSQGTAPAQNTQYF	TGTGCCAGCAGCCAAGGGACTGCACCAGCCCAAAATACGCAGTATTTT
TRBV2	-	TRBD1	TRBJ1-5	CASSGDRGGSQPQHF	TGTGCCAGCAGCGGCGACAGGGGGGGAAGTCAGCCCCAGCATTTT
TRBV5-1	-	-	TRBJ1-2	CASSRNGDGYTF	TGCGCCAGCAGCAGGAACGGGGATGGCTACACCTTC
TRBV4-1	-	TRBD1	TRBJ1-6	CASSQDHARVRQGNSPLHF	TGCGCCAGCAGCCAAGATCATGCGAGAGTTAGACAGGGCAATTCACCCCTCCACTTT
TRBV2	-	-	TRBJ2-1	CASSPTSGEQFF	TGTGCCAGCAGTCCCACTTCGGGGGAGCAGTTCTTC
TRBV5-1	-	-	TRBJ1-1	CASSLGSTEAFF	TGCGCCAGCAGCTTGGGCAGCACTGAAGCTTTCTTT
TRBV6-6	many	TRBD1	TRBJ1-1	CASSYLGGQGEAFF	TGTGCCAGCAGTTACCTTGGGGGACAGGGTGAAGCTTTCTTT
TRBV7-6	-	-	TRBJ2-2	CASNQLGWPDTGELFF	TGTGCCAGCAACCAACTAGGTTGGCCGGACACCGGGGAGCTGTTTTTT
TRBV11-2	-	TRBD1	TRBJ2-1	CASSRDRGPQFF	TGTGCCAGCAGCCGCGACAGGGGTCCCCAGTTCTTC
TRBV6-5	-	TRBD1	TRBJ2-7	CASSSTGGTYEQYF	TGTGCCAGCAGTTCGACAGGGGGCACGTACGAGCAGTACTTC
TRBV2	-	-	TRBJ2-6	CASGEMGTGANVLTF	TGTGCCAGCGGGGAGATGGGGACTGGGGCCAACGTCCTGACTTTC
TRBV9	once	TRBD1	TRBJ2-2	CASRARDRGPNTGELFF	TGTGCCAGCAGGGCCCGGGACAGGGGACCGAACACCGGGGAGCTGTTTTTT
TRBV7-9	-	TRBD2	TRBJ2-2	CASSQSGGSTGELFF	TGTGCCAGCAGCCAGAGCGGGGGGAGTACCGGGGAGCTGTTTTTT
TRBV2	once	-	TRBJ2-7	CASSSGPIYEQYF	TGTGCCAGCAGTAGCGGACCTATCTACGAGCAGTACTTC
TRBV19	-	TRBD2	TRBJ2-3	CASSIGLAPDTQYF	TGTGCCAGTAGTATCGGACTAGCGCCAGATACGCAGTATTTT
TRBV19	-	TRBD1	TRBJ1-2	CASSILGQGGTGYGYTF	TGTGCCAGTAGTATCCTAGGACAGGGCGGAACGGGCTATGGCTACACCTTC
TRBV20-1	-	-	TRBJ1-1	CSAYQNTEAFF	TGCAGTGCCTACCAGAACACTGAAGCTTTCTTT
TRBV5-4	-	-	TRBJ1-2	CASSPDTNYGYTF	TGTGCCAGCAGCCCGGACACAAACTATGGCTACACCTTC
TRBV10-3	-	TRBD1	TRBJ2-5	CAISGAGQGLGETQYF	TGTGCCATCAGTGGGGCGGGACAGGGACTTGGGGAGACCCAGTACTTC
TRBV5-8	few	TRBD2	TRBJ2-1	CASAGRVSSYNEQFF	TGTGCCAGCGCCGGGAGGGTGAGCTCCTACAATGAGCAGTTCTTC
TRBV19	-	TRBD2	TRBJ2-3	CASSPLGTSVPDTQYF	TGTGCCAGTAGTCCCCTCGGGACTAGCGTACCAGATACGCAGTATTTT
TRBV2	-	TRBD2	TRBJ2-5	CASRASSGGAGTQYF	TGTGCCAGTAGAGCCTCTAGCGGGGGGGCTGGGACCCAGTACTTC
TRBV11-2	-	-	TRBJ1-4	CASSQRGGLATNEKLFF	TGTGCCAGCAGCCAACGGGGGGGCCTTGCAACTAATGAAAAACTGTTTTTT
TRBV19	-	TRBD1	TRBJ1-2	CASSLETGFNYGYTF	TGTGCCAGTAGTCTCGAGACAGGGTTTAACTATGGCTACACCTTC
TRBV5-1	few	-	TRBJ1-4	CASSLTGATNEKLFF	TGCGCCAGCAGCTTAACAGGAGCCACTAATGAAAAACTGTTTTTT
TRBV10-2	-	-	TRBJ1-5	CATMPNTNQPQHF	TGCGCCACCATGCCGAATACTAATCAGCCCCAGCATTTT
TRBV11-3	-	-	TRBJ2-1	CASSLGRGAVNEQFF	TGTGCCAGCAGCCTGGGACGGGGGGCGGTCAATGAGCAGTTCTTC
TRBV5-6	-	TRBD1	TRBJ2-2	CASSPLDRDTGELFF	TGTGCCAGCAGCCCTTTGGACAGGGACACCGGGGAGCTGTTTTTT
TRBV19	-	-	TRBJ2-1	CASSETGNEQFF	TGTGCCAGTAGTGAAACAGGAAATGAGCAGTTCTTC
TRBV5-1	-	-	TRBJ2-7	CASSLPSYEQYF	TGCGCCAGCAGCCTACCTTCCTACGAGCAGTACTTC
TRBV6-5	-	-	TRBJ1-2	CASSIRGGDGYTF	TGTGCCAGCAGTATCCGAGGGGGGGACGGCTACACCTTC